What follows describes a single TCR beta chain. They built TCR cDNA with 5'RACE template switching, a step that put in a universal primer site and UMIs. TCRdb reprocessed the 5' RACE reads with MiXCR, giving one entry per CDR3 protein. The data show 200,000 to 300,000 distinct CDR3 sequences, with about an eighth seen just once and roughly 0.5% held by the top ten. This sample is part of a study of T cells after yellow fever vaccination. J gave up 13 bases and V 3 bases, and 15 bases lay outside the gene matches. CDR3 length: 16 residues. Germline V lookup: CDR1 SGHRS, CDR2 YFSETQ. Sequencing used CD4+ T cells sorted from PBMCs, obtained 45 days after the yellow fever booster vaccination. This receptor was taken from a man younger than 45 who received the YFV17D yellow fever vaccine. The V and J genes are TRBV5-1 and TRBJ2-1; 11 bases line up with TRBD2. The CDR3 DNA sequence: TGCGCCAGCAGCTCCCCCGGGAATAGCGGGAGGGCCGAACAGTTCTTC. It encodes CASSSPGNSGRAEQFF.